The 32 T cell receptor beta chains presented below share a single source sample, sequenced in a study of beta chain features in type 1 diabetes. The isolated RNA, all of it, was reverse transcribed, so expressed TCRB transcripts were what got sequenced. TCRdb keeps only in-frame clones here, not all; method: immunoSEQ multiplex PCR. The data contain hundreds of thousands of clones, 30% of them singletons. Material: naive CD4+ T cells from blood. These receptors were obtained from a young man in good health.

This clone turned up a few times. The gene calls are TRBV21-1 and TRBJ1-2. TRBV21-1 is listed as a pseudogene. This CDR3 has 12 amino acids. The DNA for the CDR3 is TGTGCCAGCAGCACCCCCGAGTATGGCTACACCTTC. Protein sequence: CASSTPEYGYTF.

In this sample, this clone turned up a few times. The chain employs TRBV7-9 and TRBJ2-7; 8 nucleotides match TRBD2. The V segment lost 0 bases and the J segment 5 bases; nucleotides outside the gene matches: 12. The CDR3 contains 17 residues. Looked up from germline, CDR1 is SEHNR and CDR2 is FQNEAQ (reference sequence). DNA for the CDR3: TGTGCCAGCAGCTTAGCCCGGAAGAGCGGGAGAGTTCACGAGCAGTACTTC. As protein: CASSLARKSGRVHEQYF.

This clone appeared once. The chain couples TRBV7-2 to TRBJ1-2; D remains unclear. V lost 3 bases, J lost 7 bases, and 12 bases lay in between. The CDR3 extends over 13 amino acids. From germline, CDR1 is SGHTA and CDR2 FQGNSA. The CDR3 is CASSFGPSGGYTF. The CDR3 nucleotides read TGTGCCAGCAGCTTCGGGCCTTCGGGTGGCTACACCTTC.

This chain joins TRBV30 and TRBJ2-3; TRBD2 matches at 7 bases. CDR1 is GTSNPN and CDR2 is SVGIG in the germline V gene (reference sequence). With V trimmed by 2 bases and J by 3 bases, 5 bases remained unmatched. The CDR3 has 14 amino acids. Here the CDR3 reads CAWSRGGITDTQYF. The CDR3 coding sequence is TGTGCCTGGAGTAGGGGAGGGATAACAGATACGCAGTATTTT. The full variable domain, rest sourced from reference TRBV30 and TRBJ2-3, is SQTIHQWPATLVQPVGSPLSLECTVEGTSNPNLYWYRQAAGRGLQLLFYSVGIGQISSEVPQNLSASRPQDRQFILSSKKLLLSDSGFYLCAWSRGGITDTQYFGPGTRLTVL.

The genes are TRBV6-5 and TRBJ2-4, with TRBD1 matching over 8 bases. Germline V gene lookup returns CDR1 MNHEY and CDR2 SVGAGI. V shed 0 bases and J 3 bases; nucleotides not matched to a gene: 1. The CDR3 contains 15 residues. The CDR3 spells CASSYSTGVKNIQYF. In DNA, the CDR3 is TGTGCCAGCAGTTACTCGACAGGGGTCAAAAACATTCAGTACTTC.

This clone occurred a few times. The gene calls are TRBV18 and TRBJ1-1; no reliable D call. This CDR3 is built from 13 residues. CDR1 KGHSH and CDR2 LQKENI come from the germline V gene. Between the trimmed V and J ends, which lost 5 bases and 0 bases, there was a span of 7 bases. The CDR3 region is CASSATVNTEAFF. The DNA of the CDR3 is TGTGCCAGCTCAGCGACGGTGAACACTGAAGCTTTCTTT.

The rearrangement links TRBV6-5 to TRBJ2-4; D tentatively reads TRBD1 or TRBD2 (5 bases each). The germline CDR1 and CDR2 sequences are MNHEY and SVGAGI. The CDR3 covers 14 residues. Trimming stripped 2 bases from V and 8 bases from J, with 13 bases between. The CDR3 region has the DNA TGTGCCAGCAGTTACGGAGGACATGCGGACATTCAGTACTTC. Encoded protein: CASSYGGHADIQYF.

The chain uses TRBV25-1 and TRBJ2-1; D is undetermined. V was cut by 1 base and J by 2 bases, with 12 bases left in between. Germline V gives CDR1 MGHDK, CDR2 SYGVNS. CDR3 length equals 16 residues. CDR3 sequence reads: CASSESARTTYNEQFF. CDR3 DNA sequence: TGTGCCAGCAGTGAATCCGCTAGGACCACCTACAATGAGCAGTTCTTC.

As DNA, the CDR3 is TGTGCCAGCAGCCCGCCGGGACTAGCCTACAATGAGCAGTTCTTC. Translated: CASSPPGLAYNEQFF. The rearrangement uses TRBV9 and TRBJ2-1; 8 bases agree with TRBD2. The CDR3 loop spans 15 amino acids. The germline V gene has CDR1 SGDLS and CDR2 YYNGEE. V was pared by 4 bases and J by 2 bases, with 5 bases of the junction left unmatched. Complete variable domain (other parts from reference TRBV9 and TRBJ2-1): DSGVTQTPKHLITATGQRVTLRCSPRSGDLSVYWYQQSLDQGLQFLIQYYNGEERAKGNILERFSAQQFPDLHSELNLSSLELGDSALYFCASSPPGLAYNEQFFGPGTRLTVL.

This clone has more than one count but fewer than ten. The rearrangement links TRBV7-9 to TRBJ1-5; no firm D call. V was cut by 4 bases and J by 11 bases, with 12 bases left in between. The germline V gene has CDR1 SEHNR and CDR2 FQNEAQ (reference sequence). The CDR3 consists of 12 residues. The CDR3 DNA reads as TGTGCCAGCAGCTCAACCGGCGGTACCCAGCATTTT. Protein product: CASSSTGGTQHF.

This clone was picked up a small number of times. Different DNA sequences within this sample yield the same CDR3. The chain links TRBV30 to TRBJ1-1; D gene unclear. This CDR3 has 13 amino acids. Trimming took 0 bases from V and 1 from J, leaving 6 bases between them. Germline values: CDR1 GTSNPN, CDR2 SVGIG (reference sequence). CDR3 sequence (DNA): TGTGCCTGGAGTGTTGAGGGGAACACTGAAGCTTTCTTT. It codes for CAWSVEGNTEAFF.

This clone was seen only a few times. V and J are TRBV30 and TRBJ2-7, with 11 positions matching TRBD1. V shed 2 bases, J shed 11 bases, and the junction held 5 bases outside the gene matches. From germline, CDR1 is GTSNPN and CDR2 SVGIG (reference sequence). The CDR3 runs to 12 residues. CDR3 protein: CAWSRTGGFEYF. The CDR3 DNA sequence: TGTGCCTGGAGTAGGACAGGGGGCTTTGAGTACTTC.

The CDR3 is CASSLSQGPWYQETQYF. The CDR3 nucleotides are TGTGCCAGCAGCTTGTCGCAGGGCCCTTGGTACCAAGAGACCCAGTACTTC. This rearrangement joins TRBV5-6 to TRBJ2-5, with a tentative D call TRBD1 (5 bases). This CDR3 is built from 17 residues. Germline CDR1 and CDR2: SGHDT and YYEEEE. Trimming took 1 base from V and 0 from J, leaving 16 bases between them.

This clone was counted between two and nine times. CDR3 bases: TGTGCCAGCAGCTTAGCGCTTCAAGCTAGCAGATACTCCTACGAGCAGTACTTC. Protein product: CASSLALQASRYSYEQYF. The chain links TRBV7-2 to TRBJ2-7, with a tentative D call TRBD2 (5 bases). The CDR3 is 18 residues long. Trimming cost V 0 bases and J 0 bases, with 18 bases left between them. Germline V gene sequence: CDR1 SGHTA, CDR2 FQGNSA.

The V and J genes are TRBV18 and TRBJ2-3; 12 bases map to TRBD2. V lost 6 bases, J lost 1 base, and 5 bases stayed unmatched. This CDR3 contains 16 residues. The germline V gene has CDR1 KGHSH and CDR2 LQKENI. CDR3 loop: CASSSLAGGGTDTQYF. The CDR3 nucleotides are TGTGCCAGCTCCTCCCTAGCGGGAGGGGGCACAGATACGCAGTATTTT. The entire variable domain, with the rest obtained from reference TRBV18 and TRBJ2-3, is as follows: NAGVMQNPRHLVRRRGQEARLRCSPMKGHSHVYWYRQLPEEGLKFMVYLQKENIIDESGMPKERFSAEFPKEGPSILRIQQVVRGDSAAYFCASSSLAGGGTDTQYFGPGTRLTVL.

The chain carries TRBV27 and TRBJ2-5, with 7 bases lining up with TRBD1. With 3 bases clipped from V and 1 base from J, the junction kept 8 bases outside the gene matches. CDR1 and CDR2 (germline): MNHEY, SMNVEV (reference sequence). The CDR3 totals 16 residues. The CDR3 nucleotides are TGTGCCAGCAGTTTGGTATGGGACAGACGCCAAGAGACCCAGTACTTC. The encoded protein is CASSLVWDRRQETQYF.

The V call is TRBV4-1, the J call TRBJ2-1, with 11 bases matching TRBD2. V gave up 5 bases and J gave up 6 bases; unmatched junction bases: 12. The CDR3 covers 17 residues. Germline V gene data show CDR1 as MGHRA and CDR2 as YSYEKL. The CDR3 sequence: CASSSSTSGSKGNEQFF. The CDR3 nucleotides read TGCGCCAGCAGCTCATCAACTAGCGGGAGCAAGGGCAATGAGCAGTTCTTC.

This clone has only a few counts. The CDR3 is CASSASGSSAEQFF. As DNA, the CDR3 is TGTGCCAGCAGTGCTAGCGGGAGCTCGGCTGAGCAGTTCTTC. The rearrangement uses TRBV25-1 and TRBJ2-1; TRBD2 matches 10 bases. After removal of 4 bases from V and 9 bases from J, the junction contained 6 bases not matched to a gene. The V gene's germline CDR1 is MGHDK and CDR2 SYGVNS. The CDR3 spans 14 residues.

The V and J genes are TRBV7-2 and TRBJ2-1; D unclear. The CDR3 spans 13 residues. The germline V gene encodes CDR1 SGHTA and CDR2 FQGNSA. Trimming left V 6 bases short and J 9 bases short, with 15 bases between. The CDR3 spells CASSIEAVGEQFF. In DNA form, the CDR3 reads TGTGCCAGCAGTATAGAGGCCGTGGGTGAGCAGTTCTTC.

The chain links TRBV4-3 to TRBJ2-2, with D uncertain. Trimming shortened V by 1 base and J by 3 bases, and 9 bases separated the two germline ends. The germline V gene encodes CDR1 LGHNA and CDR2 YSLEER. CDR3 size: 15 residues. The CDR3 nucleotides are TGCGCCAGCAGCCAAGGGTGGCAGGACACCGGGGAGCTGTTTTTT. Translation: CASSQGWQDTGELFF.

This clone occurred a few times. The chain links TRBV25-1 to TRBJ1-5; D may be TRBD1 (5 bases). V was cut by 3 bases and J by 4 bases, with 10 bases left in between. The CDR3 is 14 amino acids. The germline V gene encodes CDR1 MGHDK and CDR2 SYGVNS. CDR3 amino acids: CASSEQGLNQPQHF. CDR3 sequence (DNA): TGTGCCAGCAGTGAGCAGGGCTTGAATCAGCCCCAGCATTTT.

V gene TRBV25-1 combines with J gene TRBJ2-1, with 7 bases matching TRBD2. Germline values: CDR1 MGHDK, CDR2 SYGVNS. This CDR3 is built from 14 residues. V was pared by 2 bases and J by 4 bases, with 2 bases of the junction left unmatched. CDR3 in amino acids: CASSEGGLYNEQFF. The CDR3 nucleotides read TGTGCCAGCAGTGAAGGGGGACTATACAATGAGCAGTTCTTC.

V gene TRBV9 combines with J gene TRBJ2-1; maybe TRBD1 (6 bases). CDR3 length: 13 residues. In germline, CDR1 is SGDLS, CDR2 YYNGEE. Trimming shortened V by 7 bases and J by 1 base, and 9 bases separated the two germline ends. The CDR3 nucleotides are TGTGCCAGCCAACAGGGATCCTACAATGAGCAGTTCTTC. It is translated as CASQQGSYNEQFF. The whole variable domain, filled in from reference TRBV9 and TRBJ2-1, reads DSGVTQTPKHLITATGQRVTLRCSPRSGDLSVYWYQQSLDQGLQFLIQYYNGEERAKGNILERFSAQQFPDLHSELNLSSLELGDSALYFCASQQGSYNEQFFGPGTRLTVL.

J is TRBJ2-2 and V is TRBV2; D gene ambiguous. Trimming stripped 4 bases from V and 5 bases from J, with 11 bases between. The CDR3 is 14 residues long. Germline CDR1 reads SNHLY; CDR2 reads FYNNEI. The CDR3 DNA is TGTGCCAGCAGTGGGCTAGTCCTTACCGGGGAGCTGTTTTTT. Translation gives CASSGLVLTGELFF.

J is TRBJ2-7 and V is TRBV7-2; D is uncertain. This CDR3 spans 15 amino acids. CDR1 is SGHTA and CDR2 is FQGNSA in the germline V gene. Trimming took off 0 bases at V and 0 bases at J, with 9 bases between the two ends. CDR3 amino acids: CASSLASGASYEQYF. CDR3 coding DNA: TGTGCCAGCAGCTTAGCATCAGGAGCCTCCTACGAGCAGTACTTC.

The rearrangement joins TRBV19 to TRBJ2-5, with 7 bases identical to TRBD1. Germline V gene data show CDR1 as LNHDA and CDR2 as SQIVND (reference sequence). The CDR3 contains 13 residues. Losses at the gene ends were 6 bases for V and 13 bases for J; bases not matched to a gene: 14. The CDR3 loop reads CASRSRTGRGPYF. The CDR3 coding sequence is TGTGCCAGTAGATCTCGGACAGGAAGGGGCCCGTACTTC.

The chain is built from TRBV28 and TRBJ2-3; 7 nucleotides line up with TRBD1. CDR1 MDHEN and CDR2 SYDVKM come from the germline V gene. The CDR3 extends over 16 amino acids. V lost 3 bases, J lost 2 bases, and 8 bases stayed unmatched. CDR3 nucleotides: TGTGCCAGCAGTTTGAATTACGGGACAGTCACAGATACGCAGTATTTT. Its protein product is CASSLNYGTVTDTQYF.

This sequence joins TRBV9 and TRBJ2-1, with 11 bases lining up with TRBD1. CDR3 length equals 14 residues. V lost 0 bases to trimming and J lost 14 bases; unmatched junction nucleotides: 7. The germline V gene has CDR1 SGDLS and CDR2 YYNGEE. The DNA for the CDR3 is TGTGCCAGCAGCGTAGAGGGACAGGGGGTTACGAAGTTCTTC. Translation: CASSVEGQGVTKFF.

This clone was counted between two and nine times. V and J are TRBV11-2 and TRBJ1-4; TRBD1 might be the D (5 bases). Looked up from germline, CDR1 is SGHAT and CDR2 is FQNNGV. The CDR3 loop spans 13 amino acids. V lost 6 bases to trimming and J lost 2 bases, with 7 bases between them. CDR3 amino acids: CASSRQTNEKLFF. The CDR3 region has the DNA TGTGCCAGCAGTCGACAGACTAATGAAAAACTGTTTTTT.

This clone was counted between two and nine times. The chain joins TRBV5-1 to TRBJ2-2, with D possibly matching TRBD1 (5 bases). CDR3 length: 15 amino acids. V gave up 0 bases and J gave up 0 bases, with 6 bases separating them. The germline V gene has CDR1 SGHRS and CDR2 YFSETQ. This chain's CDR3 is CASSLDRTNTGELFF. The CDR3 DNA reads as TGCGCCAGCAGCTTGGACAGGACGAACACCGGGGAGCTGTTTTTT.

The chain carries TRBV21-1 and TRBJ2-7; the listed D gene, TRBD1, was not tested against the DNA. TRBV21-1 is an annotated pseudogene. The CDR3 totals 19 residues. This CDR3 is CASSNDQTVIVGYRHEQYF. In DNA form, the CDR3 reads TGTGCCAGCAGCAACGACCAGACAGTGATAGTTGGGTATAGGCACGAGCAGTACTTC.

This clone was seen more than once but under ten times. The chain has TRBV27 and TRBJ2-3; TRBD2 matches 8 bases. With V trimmed by 7 bases and J by 2 bases, 5 bases remained unmatched. Germline loops: CDR1 MNHEY, CDR2 SMNVEV (reference sequence). CDR3 length: 14 residues. The CDR3 DNA reads as TGTGCCAGCACCCCTAGCGGGTTCACAGATACGCAGTATTTT. Encoded protein: CASTPSGFTDTQYF.